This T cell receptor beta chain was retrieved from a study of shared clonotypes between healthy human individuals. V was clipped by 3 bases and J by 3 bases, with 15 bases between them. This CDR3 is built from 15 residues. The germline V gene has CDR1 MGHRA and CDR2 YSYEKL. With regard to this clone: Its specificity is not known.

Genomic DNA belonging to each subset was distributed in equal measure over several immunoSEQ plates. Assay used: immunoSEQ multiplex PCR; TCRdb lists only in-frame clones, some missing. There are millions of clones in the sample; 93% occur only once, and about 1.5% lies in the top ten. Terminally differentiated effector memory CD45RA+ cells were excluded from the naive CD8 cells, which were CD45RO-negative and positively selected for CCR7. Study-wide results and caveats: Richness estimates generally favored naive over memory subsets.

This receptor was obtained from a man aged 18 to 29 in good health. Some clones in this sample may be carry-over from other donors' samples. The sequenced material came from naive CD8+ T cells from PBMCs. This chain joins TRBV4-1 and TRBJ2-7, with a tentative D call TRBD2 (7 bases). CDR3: CASSHPAGQLYEQYF. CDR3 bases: TGCGCCAGCAGCCATCCAGCGGGACAACTCTACGAGCAGTACTTC.